The 6 T cell receptor beta chains given below trace back to one sample, sequenced in a study of blood T cells in healthy people across ages. Primed by a sample-barcoded 5' primer and a J-beta primer mix, a second PCR proceeded for roughly 6 to 12 cycles. TCRdb itself ran the 5' RACE reads through MiXCR, one entry per CDR3 protein. The table shows approximately 1,000,000 distinct CDR3 sequences, with 35% to 45% occurring only once. Sequenced: blood. The receptors originated from a man younger than 30 in good health.

This clonotype showed up just a few times. The chain joins TRBV18 to TRBJ1-6; unclear D gene. Germline values: CDR1 KGHSH, CDR2 LQKENI. This CDR3 comprises 13 residues. Trimming took 4 bases from V and 4 from J, leaving 5 bases between them. The CDR3 loop is CASSQGYNSPLHF. The CDR3 DNA reads as TGTGCCAGCTCACAGGGTTATAATTCACCCCTCCACTTT.

The CDR3 coding sequence is TGCACCGGCCGGGGGCGAAACTACAATGAGCAGTTCTTC. Protein product: CTGRGRNYNEQFF. The V call is TRBV20-1, the J call TRBJ2-1, with D perhaps given as TRBD1 or TRBD2 (6 bases each). The CDR3 sequence is 13 residues long. CDR1 DFQATT and CDR2 SNEGSKA come from the germline V gene (reference sequence).

The chain links TRBV2 to TRBJ2-2; a possible D gene is TRBD2 (5 bases). The CDR3 length is 15 residues. In germline, CDR1 is SNHLY, CDR2 FYNNEI. V was clipped by 4 bases and J by 3 bases, with 12 bases between them. The CDR3 DNA follows: TGTGCCAGCAGTGCTTGGACTCCCGACACCGGGGAGCTGTTTTTT. Its protein product is CASSAWTPDTGELFF.

V is TRBV4-3 and J is TRBJ1-2; 10 bases align to TRBD1. Unmatched junction bases numbered 2, after V lost 2 bases and J lost 8 bases. Germline CDR1 and CDR2: LGHNA and YSLEER. The CDR3 is made up of 13 amino acids. The CDR3 region is CASSQSTGGGYTF. For the CDR3, the DNA is TGCGCCAGCAGCCAATCGACAGGGGGCGGCTACACCTTC.

The chain's CDR3 is CASSQSTPSANQPQHF. CDR3 nucleotide sequence: TGCGCCAGCAGCCAATCCACCCCCTCCGCAAATCAGCCCCAGCATTTT. The chain uses TRBV4-1 and TRBJ1-5, with D hard to call. Germline CDR1 is MGHRA and CDR2 is YSYEKL. The germline V and J ends were trimmed by 2 bases and 4 bases, with 15 bases remaining between them. The CDR3 is made up of 16 amino acids.

This clonotype was counted a few times. The CDR3 loop reads CASSLDSGADGYTF. The CDR3 DNA reads as TGCGCCAGCAGCTTGGATAGCGGGGCGGATGGCTACACCTTC. The chain uses TRBV5-1 and TRBJ1-2; the D gene is possibly TRBD1 (5 bases). Germline-derived CDR1 and CDR2 are SGHRS and YFSETQ. V lost 0 bases and J 6 bases, leaving 12 bases between the germline ends. CDR3 length: 14 residues.